This TCR beta chain was recorded in a study of shared clonotypes between healthy human individuals. Study-wide background: Three CD4 naive, three CD4 memory, two CD8 naive and one CD8 memory plate were used per donor.

As regards this clone: Its specificity is unknown.

Study results and caveats: Shared clonotypes: roughly 4.5% naive CD4, around 3.5% naive CD8, about 2.5% memory CD4, approximately 0.4% memory CD8.

When replicate PCRs were run on sorted subsets, they used approximately 210 ng DNA, about 30,000 T cell genomes. Produced via immunoSEQ multiplex PCR; TCRdb's table is partial and in-frame only. The sample carries more than 2 million clones, 90% to 95% recorded once. The V gene's germline CDR1 is LGHNA and CDR2 YNFKEQ. The CDR3 extends over 15 amino acids. V was pared by 1 base and J by 1 base, with 7 bases between. The sequencing input was naive CD4+ T cells sorted from blood. Regarding subset: CD45RA+ positively selected. The chain combines TRBV4-2 with TRBJ2-2; tentatively, D is TRBD1 (5 bases). This receptor was obtained from a man younger than 30 in good health. The CDR3: CASSQATGNTGELFF. The CDR3 DNA is TGTGCCAGCAGCCAAGCTACAGGGAACACCGGGGAGCTGTTTTTT.